This T cell receptor (beta chain) was documented in a study of post-analysis software for immune sequencing data. At the level of the study: The patients showed relapsing-remitting, secondary progressive and progressive-relapsing multiple sclerosis courses.

Unmatched junction bases numbered 5, after V lost 10 bases and J lost 3 bases. The CDR3 has 13 amino acids. Germline assignment: CDR1 SEHNR and CDR2 FQNEAQ (reference sequence). Notes on the study in general: Relative to controls, patients had a few TRBV segments at higher frequency, with TRBV5-6, TRBV5-1 and TRBV20-1 among these. For normalized Chao1 diversity, multiple sclerosis patients scored significantly lower than controls did. Strong co-clustering by F measure was evident for samples that had been prepared in the same batch.

Concerning this clonotype: The target antigen is unknown.

Unique molecular identifiers had been added to the TCR beta cDNA libraries. Some 450,000 cDNA molecules were recovered from an input of 1 to 10 million T cells. From the PCR reads, TCRdb called clonotypes with MiXCR, one entry per CDR3 protein. Altogether a few hundred thousand distinct CDR3 sequences are present, around 36% being singletons, with the ten largest covering about 6%. The TCR was taken from a girl aged 2 to 17 with multiple sclerosis. The sequencing sample was made of blood. The genes are TRBV7-9 and TRBJ2-5; 10 nucleotides agree with TRBD2. Here the CDR3 reads CATLLAGEETQYF. CDR3 DNA sequence: TGTGCCACTCTTCTAGCGGGGGAAGAGACCCAGTACTTC.